This TCR beta chain originates from a study of tumor-infiltrating lymphocytes in localized non-small cell lung cancer. Clones were read by immunoSEQ multiplex PCR, and TCRdb kept only the in-frame ones, dropping some. The data show roughly 8,000 clones, with under 75% seen just once and roughly 13% held by the top ten. Only a few counts were recorded for this clone. No antigen is known for it. The J segment lost 2 bases and the V segment lost 0 bases, leaving 11 bases of the junction unmatched. Per the germline V gene, CDR1 is ENHRY and CDR2 is SYGVKD. The CDR3 covers 18 residues. Study-level results: IM1 and IM2 tumors showed no difference in T-cell fraction. Each assay used a separate piece of the same tissue. TCRbeta sequencing showed higher T cell infiltration in tumors than uninvolved lung.

The sequenced sample was uninvolved lung tissue not adjacent to the tumor. J is TRBJ2-3 and V is TRBV10-3, with 7 bases that match TRBD2. The receptor's source is a human donor with non-small cell lung cancer. As DNA, the CDR3 is TGTGCCATCAGTGAGTCCCCCGGTACTAGCGACCTCACAGATACGCAGTATTTT. Its translation: CAISESPGTSDLTDTQYF.